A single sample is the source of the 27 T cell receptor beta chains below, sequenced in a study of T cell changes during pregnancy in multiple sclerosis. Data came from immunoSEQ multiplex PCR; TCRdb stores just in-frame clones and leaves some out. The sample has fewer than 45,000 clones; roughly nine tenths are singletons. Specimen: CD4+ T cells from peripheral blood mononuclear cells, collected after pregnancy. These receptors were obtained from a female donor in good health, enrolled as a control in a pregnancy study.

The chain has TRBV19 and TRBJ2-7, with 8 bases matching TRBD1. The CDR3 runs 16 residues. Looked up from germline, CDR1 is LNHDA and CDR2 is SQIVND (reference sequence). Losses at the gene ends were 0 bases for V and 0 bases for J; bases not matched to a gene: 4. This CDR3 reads CASSIDRQGSSYEQYF. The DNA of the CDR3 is TGTGCCAGTAGTATAGATCGACAGGGGAGCTCCTACGAGCAGTACTTC.

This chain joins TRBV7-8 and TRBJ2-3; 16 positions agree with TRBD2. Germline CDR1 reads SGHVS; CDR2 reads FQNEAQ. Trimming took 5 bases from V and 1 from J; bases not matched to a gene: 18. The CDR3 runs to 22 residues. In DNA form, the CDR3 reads TGTGCCAGCAGCGGGATAGGTCCCGGGACTAGCGGGAGGGCCTCTCGCACAGATACGCAGTATTTT. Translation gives CASSGIGPGTSGRASRTDTQYF.

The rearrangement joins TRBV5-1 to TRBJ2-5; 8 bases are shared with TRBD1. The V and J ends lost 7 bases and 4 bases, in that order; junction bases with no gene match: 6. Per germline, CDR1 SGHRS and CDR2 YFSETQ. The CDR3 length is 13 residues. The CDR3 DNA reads TGCGCCAGCGCAGGGGGCTCGTTAGAGACCCAGTACTTC. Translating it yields CASAGGSLETQYF. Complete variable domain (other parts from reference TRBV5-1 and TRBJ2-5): KAGVTQTPRYLIKTRGQQVTLSCSPISGHRSVSWYQQTPGQGLQFLFEYFSETQRNKGNFPGRFSGRQFSNSRSEMNVSTLELGDSALYLCASAGGSLETQYFGPGTRLLVL.

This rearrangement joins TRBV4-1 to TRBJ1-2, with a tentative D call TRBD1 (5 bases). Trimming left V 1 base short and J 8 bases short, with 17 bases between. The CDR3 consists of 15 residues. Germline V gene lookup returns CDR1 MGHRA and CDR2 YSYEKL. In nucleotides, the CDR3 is TGCGCCAGCAGCCAAGGTCAGGGAAGAGAGAGCGGCTACACCTTC. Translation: CASSQGQGRESGYTF.

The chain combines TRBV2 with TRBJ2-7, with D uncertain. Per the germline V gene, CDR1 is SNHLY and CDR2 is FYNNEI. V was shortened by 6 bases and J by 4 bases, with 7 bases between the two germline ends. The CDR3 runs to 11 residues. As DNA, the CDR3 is TGTGCCAGCAGGTCCTCGTACGAGCAGTACTTC. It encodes CASRSSYEQYF.

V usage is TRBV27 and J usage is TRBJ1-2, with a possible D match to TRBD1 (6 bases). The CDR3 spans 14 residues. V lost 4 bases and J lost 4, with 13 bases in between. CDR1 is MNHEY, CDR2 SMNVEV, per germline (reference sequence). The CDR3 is CASSSLTGPYGYTF. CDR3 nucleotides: TGTGCCAGCAGTTCCCTGACAGGTCCCTATGGCTACACCTTC.

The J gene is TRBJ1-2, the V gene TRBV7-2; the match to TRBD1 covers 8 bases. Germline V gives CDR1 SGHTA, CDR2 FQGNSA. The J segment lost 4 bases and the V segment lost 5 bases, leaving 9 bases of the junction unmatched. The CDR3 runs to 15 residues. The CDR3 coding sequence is TGTGCCAGCAGCAGATCAGGGGGCGGAAGCTATGGCTACACCTTC. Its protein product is CASSRSGGGSYGYTF.

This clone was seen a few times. In DNA, the CDR3 is TGTGCCAGCAGCGAAATAGAACTGACCAAAAACATTCAGTACTTC. Translated: CASSEIELTKNIQYF. This chain links TRBV6-1 with TRBJ2-4; D is uncertain. CDR1 is MNHNS and CDR2 is SASEGT in the germline V gene. This CDR3 is built from 15 residues. Deletions cut 6 bases from V and 2 bases from J, with 14 bases between.

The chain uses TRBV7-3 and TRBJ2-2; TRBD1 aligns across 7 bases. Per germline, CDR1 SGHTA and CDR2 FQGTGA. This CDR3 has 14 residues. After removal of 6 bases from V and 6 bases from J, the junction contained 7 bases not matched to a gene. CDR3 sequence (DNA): TGTGCCAGCAGTCAGGGGGTCCCGCCCGGGGAGCTGTTTTTT. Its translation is CASSQGVPPGELFF.

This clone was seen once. CDR3 residues: CASSPGTGAPNTEAFF. CDR3 nucleotides: TGCGCCAGCAGCCCCGGGACAGGGGCCCCGAACACTGAAGCTTTCTTT. The J gene is TRBJ1-1, the V gene TRBV5-1, with TRBD1 identical over 10 bases. CDR1 and CDR2 from the germline V gene are SGHRS and YFSETQ. Trimming took 4 bases from V and 1 from J; bases not matched to a gene: 7. This CDR3 contains 16 residues.

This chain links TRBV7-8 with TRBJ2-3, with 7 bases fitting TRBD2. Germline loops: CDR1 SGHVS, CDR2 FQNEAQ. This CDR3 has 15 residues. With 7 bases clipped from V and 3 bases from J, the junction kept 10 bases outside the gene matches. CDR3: CASNPGGGRTDTQYF. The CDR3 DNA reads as TGTGCCAGCAACCCCGGGGGAGGGAGGACAGATACGCAGTATTTT.

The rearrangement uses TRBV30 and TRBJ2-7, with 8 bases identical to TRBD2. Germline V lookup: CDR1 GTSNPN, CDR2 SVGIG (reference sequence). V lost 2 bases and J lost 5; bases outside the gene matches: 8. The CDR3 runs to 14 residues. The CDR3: CAWSKGSGRNEQYF. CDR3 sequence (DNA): TGTGCCTGGAGTAAGGGAAGCGGGAGAAACGAGCAGTACTTC.

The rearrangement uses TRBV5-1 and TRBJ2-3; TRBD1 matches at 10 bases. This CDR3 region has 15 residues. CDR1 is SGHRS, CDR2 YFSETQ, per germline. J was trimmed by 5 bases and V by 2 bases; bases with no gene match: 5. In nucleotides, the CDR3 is TGCGCCAGCAGCTTCGACAGGGGGCGTATAGATACGCAGTATTTT. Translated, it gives CASSFDRGRIDTQYF.

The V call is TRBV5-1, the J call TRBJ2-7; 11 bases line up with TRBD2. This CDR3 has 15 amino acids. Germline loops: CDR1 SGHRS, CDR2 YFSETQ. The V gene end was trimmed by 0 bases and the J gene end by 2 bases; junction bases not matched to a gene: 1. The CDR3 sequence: CASSLDSGGAYEQYF. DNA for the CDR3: TGCGCCAGCAGCTTGGATAGCGGGGGGGCCTACGAGCAGTACTTC.

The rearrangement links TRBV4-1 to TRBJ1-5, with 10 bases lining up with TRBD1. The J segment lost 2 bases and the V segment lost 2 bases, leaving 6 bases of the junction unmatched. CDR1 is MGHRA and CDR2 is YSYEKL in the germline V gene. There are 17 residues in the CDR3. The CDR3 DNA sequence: TGCGCCAGCAGCCAATTGTGGGGGACAGGGGGCAATCAGCCCCAGCATTTT. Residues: CASSQLWGTGGNQPQHF.

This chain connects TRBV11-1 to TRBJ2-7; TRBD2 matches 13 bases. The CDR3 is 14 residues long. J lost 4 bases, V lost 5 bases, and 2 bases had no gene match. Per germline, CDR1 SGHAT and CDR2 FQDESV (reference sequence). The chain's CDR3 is CASSRTSGGYEQYF. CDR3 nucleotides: TGTGCCAGCAGCCGGACTAGCGGGGGTTACGAGCAGTACTTC. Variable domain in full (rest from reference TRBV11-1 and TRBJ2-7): EAEVAQSPRYKITEKSQAVAFWCDPISGHATLYWYRQILGQGPELLVQFQDESVVDDSQLPKDRFSAERLKGVDSTLKIQPAELGDSAMYLCASSRTSGGYEQYFGPGTRLTVT.

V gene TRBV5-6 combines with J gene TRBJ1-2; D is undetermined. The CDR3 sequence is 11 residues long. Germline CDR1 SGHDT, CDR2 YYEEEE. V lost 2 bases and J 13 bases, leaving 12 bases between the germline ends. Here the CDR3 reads CASSFRESSTF. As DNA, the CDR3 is TGTGCCAGCAGCTTTAGGGAGAGTAGCACCTTC. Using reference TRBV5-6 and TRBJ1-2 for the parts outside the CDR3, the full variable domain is DAGVTQSPTHLIKTRGQQVTLRCSPKSGHDTVSWYQQALGQGPQFIFQYYEEEERQRGNFPDRFSGHQFPNYSSELNVNALLLGDSALYLCASSFRESSTFGSGTRLTVV.

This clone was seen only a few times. The CDR3 is CASSVLDNPSPLHF. In DNA form, the CDR3 reads TGTGCCAGCAGCGTCCTCGACAACCCTTCACCCCTCCACTTT. The V call is TRBV9, the J call TRBJ1-6; D uncertain. Germline values: CDR1 SGDLS, CDR2 YYNGEE. The CDR3 length is 14 residues. The V end lost 2 bases, the J end lost 9 bases, and 12 bases lay between the germline ends.

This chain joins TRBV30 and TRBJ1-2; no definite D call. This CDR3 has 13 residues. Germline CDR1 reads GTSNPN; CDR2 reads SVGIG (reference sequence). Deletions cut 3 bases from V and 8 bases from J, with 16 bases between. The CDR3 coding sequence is TGTGCCTGGAGAAACCGGGGATTGAGAGGCTACACCTTC. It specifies CAWRNRGLRGYTF.

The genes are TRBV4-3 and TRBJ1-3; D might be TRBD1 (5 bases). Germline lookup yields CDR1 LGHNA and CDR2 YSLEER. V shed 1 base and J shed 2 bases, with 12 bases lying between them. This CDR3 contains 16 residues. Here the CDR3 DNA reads TGCGCCAGCAGCCAAGTACGGGGGAGAGCTGGAAACACCATATATTTT. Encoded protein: CASSQVRGRAGNTIYF.

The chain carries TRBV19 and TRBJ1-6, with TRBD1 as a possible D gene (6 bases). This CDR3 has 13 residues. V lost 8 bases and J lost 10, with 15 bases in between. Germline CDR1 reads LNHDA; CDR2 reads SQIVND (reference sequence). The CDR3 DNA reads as TGTGCCAGTGGGCAACAGGGAAGATCACCCCTCCACTTT. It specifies CASGQQGRSPLHF.

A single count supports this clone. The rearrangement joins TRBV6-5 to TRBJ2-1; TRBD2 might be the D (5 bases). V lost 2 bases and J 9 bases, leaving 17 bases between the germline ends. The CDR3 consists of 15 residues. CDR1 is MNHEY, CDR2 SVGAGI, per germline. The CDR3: CASSYLRGVTSEQFF. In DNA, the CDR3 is TGTGCCAGCAGTTACCTTCGGGGAGTTACATCTGAGCAGTTCTTC.

Written as DNA, the CDR3 is TGTGCCAGCAGCTTATCCTGGGCCAACTATGGCTACACCTTC. Protein product: CASSLSWANYGYTF. The chain carries TRBV7-2 and TRBJ1-2; D is ambiguous. The CDR3 totals 14 residues. Germline CDR1 is SGHTA and CDR2 is FQGNSA. The germline V and J ends were trimmed by 2 bases and 2 bases, with 9 bases remaining between them.

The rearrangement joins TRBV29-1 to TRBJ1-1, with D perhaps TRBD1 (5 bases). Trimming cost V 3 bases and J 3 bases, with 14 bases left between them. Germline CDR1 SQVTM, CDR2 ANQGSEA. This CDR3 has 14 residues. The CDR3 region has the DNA TGCAGCGTTGACAGGGCTAGACCGGACACTGAAGCTTTCTTT. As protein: CSVDRARPDTEAFF.

CDR3 in DNA: TGTGCCAGCAGCCAAGACATAGCCCGGGACAGGGTGGACGCCGGGGAGCTGTTTTTT. Residues: CASSQDIARDRVDAGELFF. The V call is TRBV4-2, the J call TRBJ2-2, with TRBD1 matching over 9 bases. The germline gives CDR1 LGHNA, CDR2 YNFKEQ. CDR3 length: 19 amino acids. The trim removed 0 bases at V and 6 bases at J, leaving 14 bases unmatched.

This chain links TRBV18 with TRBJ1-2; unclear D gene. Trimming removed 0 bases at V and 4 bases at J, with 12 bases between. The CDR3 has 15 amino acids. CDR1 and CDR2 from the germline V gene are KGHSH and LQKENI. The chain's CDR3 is CASSPPGGHPYGYTF. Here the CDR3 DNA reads TGTGCCAGCTCACCACCGGGTGGGCACCCCTATGGCTACACCTTC.

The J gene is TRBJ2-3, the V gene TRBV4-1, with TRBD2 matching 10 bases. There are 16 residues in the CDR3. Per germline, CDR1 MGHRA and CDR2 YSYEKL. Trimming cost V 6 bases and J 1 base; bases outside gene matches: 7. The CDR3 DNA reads TGCGCCAGCAGTCCTATAGCGGGAGGTGGCACAGATACGCAGTATTTT. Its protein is CASSPIAGGGTDTQYF.